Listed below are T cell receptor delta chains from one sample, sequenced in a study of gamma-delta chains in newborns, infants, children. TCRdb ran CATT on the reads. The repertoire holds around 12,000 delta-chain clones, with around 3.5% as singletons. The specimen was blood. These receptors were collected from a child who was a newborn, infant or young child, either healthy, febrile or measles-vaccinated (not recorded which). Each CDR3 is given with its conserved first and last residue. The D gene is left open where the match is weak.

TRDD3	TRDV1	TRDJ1	CALVRIPFWGIRGNTDKLIF
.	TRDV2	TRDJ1	CACDPITGEGPIF
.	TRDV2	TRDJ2	CACDTVGRSPAQLFF
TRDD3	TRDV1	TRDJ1	CALGEPPRGPRLGDLYTDKLIF
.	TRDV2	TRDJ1	CACDTVRGLSSTDKLIF
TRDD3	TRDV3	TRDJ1	CAPKLKGIVVETDKLIF
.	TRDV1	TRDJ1	CALGELTPGLLRPGEPTDKLIF
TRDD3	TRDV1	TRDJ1	CALGEPSLTGGLVHTDKLIF
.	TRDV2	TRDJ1	CACDTVLLGDSKLIF
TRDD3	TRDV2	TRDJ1	CACDTMEGGIRVSDKLIF
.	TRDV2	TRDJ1	CACIAGPDKLIF
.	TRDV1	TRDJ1	CALGEPVGQPYWTDKLIF
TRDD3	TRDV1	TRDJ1	CALGEPARLQSGDTADKLIF
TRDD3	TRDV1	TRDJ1	CALGVKTPNPLSSRTGGLSRPYTDKLIF
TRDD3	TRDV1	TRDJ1	CALRSYNPPSGASWGDPDKLIF
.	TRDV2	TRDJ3	CACDTLGLSSWDTRQMFF
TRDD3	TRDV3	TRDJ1	CAFAQFGGGYGTSNRYTDKLIF
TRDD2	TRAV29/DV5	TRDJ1	CAGLPLKPYTDKLIF
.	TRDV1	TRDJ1	CALGDRPFLWGRKLIF
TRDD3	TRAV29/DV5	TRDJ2	CAASATSQYWGIPTYLTAQLFF